The 30 T cell receptor beta chains below come from one sample, sequenced in a study of control samples from healthy donors and cancer patients. Clones were sequenced by immunoSEQ multiplex PCR, and TCRdb holds only the in-frame ones, with some missing. Of about 130,000 clones listed, around 92% are singletons. The sequenced material came from PBMCs. The receptor set was obtained from an elderly man with head and neck cancer.

The V gene is TRBV18, the J gene TRBJ1-3; 10 positions agree with TRBD1. There are 17 residues in the CDR3. Looked up from germline, CDR1 is KGHSH and CDR2 is LQKENI. V shed 2 bases and J 0 bases; nucleotides not matched to a gene: 4. CDR3 sequence reads: CASSPRRTGGSGNTIYF. CDR3 coding DNA: TGTGCCAGCTCACCAAGGAGGACAGGGGGCTCTGGAAACACCATATATTTT.

V usage is TRBV5-4 and J usage is TRBJ2-1; 7 bases map to TRBD2. The CDR3 is made up of 16 amino acids. Looked up from germline, CDR1 is SGHNT and CDR2 is YYREEE (reference sequence). Trimming took 0 bases from V and 4 from J; bases not matched to a gene: 7. Here the CDR3 DNA reads TGTGCCAGCAGCTTGGTGGCTAGCGGAATATACAATGAGCAGTTCTTC. It codes for CASSLVASGIYNEQFF.

The chain couples TRBV9 to TRBJ1-1; no clear D gene. This CDR3 is built from 14 residues. Germline assignment: CDR1 SGDLS and CDR2 YYNGEE. V shed 0 bases and J shed 1 base, with 7 bases lying between them. The CDR3 spells CASSVVRANTEAFF. CDR3 in DNA: TGTGCCAGCAGCGTAGTTCGGGCGAACACTGAAGCTTTCTTT.

The chain is built from TRBV18 and TRBJ1-3; D not certain. Germline CDR1 is KGHSH and CDR2 is LQKENI. The CDR3 extends over 15 amino acids. V lost 0 bases and J lost 0, with 6 bases in between. CDR3 loop: CASSPPGYSGNTIYF. DNA of the CDR3: TGTGCCAGCTCACCACCAGGGTACTCTGGAAACACCATATATTTT.

The chain is built from TRBV6-1 and TRBJ1-4; unclear D gene. V was trimmed by 2 bases and J by 4 bases, leaving 11 bases between them. Germline assignment: CDR1 MNHNS and CDR2 SASEGT. This CDR3 has 15 amino acids. The CDR3 nucleotides are TGTGCCAGCAGTGAAAGTCGGAGTATTAATGAAAAACTGTTTTTT. Translated: CASSESRSINEKLFF.

The rearrangement joins TRBV27 to TRBJ1-5; unclear D gene. The V gene's germline CDR1 is MNHEY and CDR2 SMNVEV (reference sequence). The V gene lost 7 bases and the J gene lost 9 bases, with 19 bases spanning the gap. The CDR3 loop spans 14 amino acids. The DNA of the CDR3 is TGTGCCAGCACCCTCGTTCGGGGATCGCGGCCCCAGCATTTT. Its translation: CASTLVRGSRPQHF.

The J gene is TRBJ2-1, the V gene TRBV5-4, with 8 bases fitting TRBD1. With V trimmed by 3 bases and J by 5 bases, 7 bases remained unmatched. Germline-derived CDR1 and CDR2 are SGHNT and YYREEE (reference sequence). The CDR3 covers 15 residues. CDR3 residues: CASSSPRTGNNEQFF. CDR3 bases: TGTGCCAGCAGCTCCCCCCGGACAGGGAACAATGAGCAGTTCTTC.

The rearrangement links TRBV11-2 to TRBJ2-1, with a weak D call TRBD1 (6 bases). V lost 2 bases, J lost 4 bases, and 18 bases lay in between. CDR1 SGHAT and CDR2 FQNNGV come from the germline V gene. CDR3 length: 17 residues. In nucleotides, the CDR3 is TGTGCCAGCAGCTTACACTCCGGGACAATTACATACAATGAGCAGTTCTTC. Amino acids: CASSLHSGTITYNEQFF.

V usage is TRBV4-1 and J usage is TRBJ1-2; D unclear. This CDR3 spans 13 amino acids. In germline, CDR1 is MGHRA, CDR2 YSYEKL. Trimming removed 3 bases from V and 1 base from J, with 6 bases in between. The CDR3 DNA is TGCGCCAGCAGCCACCTGGGTAACTATGGCTACACCTTC. Translation: CASSHLGNYGYTF.

V gene TRBV9 combines with J gene TRBJ2-3; D may match TRBD1 or TRBD2 (5 bases each). The CDR3 runs 14 residues. In germline, CDR1 is SGDLS, CDR2 YYNGEE. Trimming pared 0 bases from V and 3 bases from J, leaving 8 bases between. In DNA form, the CDR3 reads TGTGCCAGCAGCGTAGGAGGGGAGACAGATACGCAGTATTTT. It encodes CASSVGGETDTQYF.

The V gene is TRBV19, the J gene TRBJ2-1, with a possible D match to TRBD2 (6 bases). This CDR3 has 15 residues. In germline, CDR1 is LNHDA, CDR2 SQIVND (reference sequence). V was shortened by 5 bases and J by 2 bases, with 13 bases between the two germline ends. CDR3 coding DNA: TGTGCCAGTAGTCTCCTGGGGGGAGCCTACAATGAGCAGTTCTTC. It is translated as CASSLLGGAYNEQFF.

The chain recombines TRBV5-1 with TRBJ1-1; D not certain. The CDR3 contains 14 residues. V was clipped by 1 base and J by 0 bases, with 7 bases between them. CDR1 and CDR2 (germline): SGHRS, YFSETQ. The CDR3 nucleotides read TGCGCCAGCAGCTTGCTTCGCATGAACACTGAAGCTTTCTTT. Protein: CASSLLRMNTEAFF.

The gene calls are TRBV6-1 and TRBJ1-4, with a weak D call TRBD1 (6 bases). V lost 0 bases to trimming and J lost 11 bases, with 16 bases between them. Germline V CDR1 and CDR2: MNHNS, SASEGT. The CDR3 runs 15 residues. In DNA, the CDR3 is TGTGCCAGCAGTGAAGCGGGGGGCCGGTCGGGGAAACTGTTTTTT. Translated: CASSEAGGRSGKLFF.

The chain uses TRBV6-6 and TRBJ2-3; unclear D gene. The V end lost 7 bases, the J end lost 4 bases, and 15 bases lay between the germline ends. This CDR3 has 14 amino acids. The germline V gene encodes CDR1 MNHNY and CDR2 SVGAGI (reference sequence). The CDR3 nucleotides read TGTGCCAGCAAAGCAGGCCTCGGTGCAGATACGCAGTATTTT. Amino acid sequence: CASKAGLGADTQYF.

The chain joins TRBV3-1 (or the pseudogene TRBV3-2) to TRBJ1-2; TRBD1 might be the D (5 bases). V was shortened by 3 bases and J by 4 bases, with 15 bases between the two germline ends. Germline-derived CDR1 and CDR2 are LGHDT and YNNKEL (reference sequence). The CDR3 sequence is 15 residues long. The CDR3 coding sequence is TGTGCCAGCAGCCATAAAGGGACCCCTCCCTATGGCTACACCTTC. Its protein product is CASSHKGTPPYGYTF.

V and J are TRBV9 and TRBJ2-7; 11 bases match TRBD2. This CDR3 is 16 amino acids long. Germline V gives CDR1 SGDLS, CDR2 YYNGEE. Trimming removed 0 bases from V and 5 bases from J; junction bases left unmatched: 7. CDR3 nucleotides: TGTGCCAGCAGCGTAGTTGGGACTAGCGGAGTCAACGAGCAGTACTTC. Translation: CASSVVGTSGVNEQYF. Together with reference TRBV9 and TRBJ2-7, the CDR3 gives the full variable domain: DSGVTQTPKHLITATGQRVTLRCSPRSGDLSVYWYQQSLDQGLQFLIQYYNGEERAKGNILERFSAQQFPDLHSELNLSSLELGDSALYFCASSVVGTSGVNEQYFGPGTRLTVT.

The chain is built from TRBV10-2 and TRBJ2-1; D may be TRBD2 (5 bases). V lost 3 bases and J lost 8, with 20 bases in between. The CDR3 length is 16 residues. Germline CDR1 and CDR2: WSHSY and SAAADI. CDR3 DNA sequence: TGCGCCAGCAGTGACATACTACACCGGGGTCCGGATGAGCAGTTCTTC. Translating gives CASSDILHRGPDEQFF.

This chain joins TRBV5-1 and TRBJ2-7; 11 bases line up with TRBD2. The CDR3 is 15 residues long. V lost 4 bases and J lost 7; bases outside the gene matches: 10. Germline assignment: CDR1 SGHRS and CDR2 YFSETQ. The DNA of the CDR3 is TGCGCCAGCAGCGGAAATAGCGGGGGGGACGTTGAGCAGTACTTC. Its translation is CASSGNSGGDVEQYF.

This rearrangement joins TRBV4-1 to TRBJ2-1; either TRBD1 or TRBD2 may fit D (7 bases each). This CDR3 is built from 18 residues. CDR1 MGHRA and CDR2 YSYEKL come from the germline V gene. The V end lost 0 bases, the J end lost 8 bases, and 23 bases lay between the germline ends. CDR3 protein: CASSQERRGQGGRDEQFF. CDR3 nucleotides: TGCGCCAGCAGCCAAGAACGTCGCGGTCAGGGGGGGAGGGATGAGCAGTTCTTC.

This rearrangement joins TRBV28 to TRBJ1-4; D is unclear. Per germline, CDR1 MDHEN and CDR2 SYDVKM. The CDR3 loop spans 14 amino acids. V lost 0 bases to trimming and J lost 3 bases, with 5 bases between them. CDR3 coding DNA: TGTGCCAGCAGTTTATGGGACTCTAATGAAAAACTGTTTTTT. It yields the protein CASSLWDSNEKLFF.

The chain has TRBV9 and TRBJ2-7, with TRBD2 identical over 11 bases. From germline, CDR1 is SGDLS and CDR2 YYNGEE. This CDR3 is built from 15 residues. Trimming took 3 bases from V and 7 from J; bases not matched to a gene: 9. CDR3 amino acids: CASSAGTSGSTEQYF. CDR3 nucleotides: TGTGCCAGCAGCGCCGGGACTAGCGGTTCGACAGAGCAGTACTTC.

The chain couples TRBV29-1 to TRBJ2-7; D not certain. Germline V lookup: CDR1 SQVTM, CDR2 ANQGSEA. Trimming took 6 bases from V and 3 from J, leaving 9 bases between them. The CDR3 extends over 11 amino acids. The CDR3 is CSVLTVYEQYF. CDR3 nucleotides: TGCAGCGTCTTAACGGTCTACGAGCAGTACTTC.

This rearrangement joins TRBV4-3 to TRBJ2-7; D perhaps matches TRBD1 (6 bases). Germline CDR1 LGHNA, CDR2 YSLEER. The germline V and J ends were trimmed by 3 bases and 2 bases, with 11 bases remaining between them. CDR3 length equals 14 residues. The CDR3 nucleotides read TGCGCCAGCAGCCAGGGGGCGAGGGCCTACGAGCAGTACTTC. Translating it yields CASSQGARAYEQYF.

V and J are TRBV28 and TRBJ2-2; D is unclear. Trimming left V 2 bases short and J 5 bases short, with 3 bases between. Germline V gene sequence: CDR1 MDHEN, CDR2 SYDVKM. The CDR3 sequence is 12 residues long. The CDR3 DNA is TGTGCCAGCAGTTTAAGGACCGGGGAGCTGTTTTTT. It codes for CASSLRTGELFF.

The V gene is TRBV30, the J gene TRBJ1-5; D is ambiguous. This CDR3 is built from 14 residues. Per the germline V gene, CDR1 is GTSNPN and CDR2 is SVGIG (reference sequence). V shed 0 bases and J shed 0 bases, with 6 bases lying between them. The CDR3 DNA reads as TGTGCCTGGAGTGTAAGTCGTAGCAATCAGCCCCAGCATTTT. This encodes CAWSVSRSNQPQHF.

V usage is TRBV6-1 and J usage is TRBJ1-5, with no clear D. Germline V gives CDR1 MNHNS, CDR2 SASEGT. This CDR3 comprises 16 residues. The V gene lost 2 bases and the J gene lost 2 bases, with 13 bases spanning the gap. The DNA of the CDR3 is TGTGCCAGCAGTGAAAGGGAAGCCGGGGGCAATCAGCCCCAGCATTTT. Translated: CASSEREAGGNQPQHF.

The CDR3 loop reads CASSMEGVAGSENTQYF. The CDR3, as DNA: TGTGCCAGTAGTATGGAGGGGGTAGCGGGATCAGAGAATACGCAGTATTTT. V gene TRBV19 combines with J gene TRBJ2-3; 8 bases line up with TRBD2. This CDR3 is 17 amino acids long. Germline trimming cut 3 bases from V and 7 bases from J; bases unmatched to any gene: 15. The germline V gene encodes CDR1 LNHDA and CDR2 SQIVND (reference sequence).

The chain employs TRBV30 and TRBJ1-1, with no clear D. Germline V gives CDR1 GTSNPN, CDR2 SVGIG (reference sequence). Trimming left V 0 bases short and J 5 bases short, with 13 bases between. The CDR3 is made up of 14 amino acids. The CDR3 DNA reads as TGTGCCTGGAGTGTATCGGGGTTTAGGACTGAAGCTTTCTTT. Its protein is CAWSVSGFRTEAFF.

The gene calls are TRBV11-1 and TRBJ2-5; possibly TRBD2 for D (6 bases). The V gene lost 5 bases and the J gene lost 9 bases, with 16 bases spanning the gap. CDR1 and CDR2 from the germline V gene are SGHAT and FQDESV (reference sequence). The CDR3 has 13 residues. The CDR3, as DNA: TGTGCCAGCAGCCCCCCACGAAGGGAGGCCCAGTACTTC. Translating it yields CASSPPRREAQYF.

J is TRBJ2-6 and V is TRBV5-4; D possibly matches TRBD1 or TRBD2 (5 bases each). Trimming cost V 4 bases and J 2 bases, with 13 bases left between them. CDR3 length: 16 amino acids. Germline V lookup: CDR1 SGHNT, CDR2 YYREEE (reference sequence). The CDR3 DNA sequence: TGTGCCAGCAGCCCGAGGGTGGGGGCTGGGGCCAACGTCCTGACTTTC. This translates into CASSPRVGAGANVLTF.